This T cell receptor beta chain was recorded in a study of blood T cell repertoires in COVID-19 (dated by TCRdb to 2018 to 2021). About the study as a whole: Samples from collaborators originated in the United States, Italy and Spain and spanned both the acute and convalescent phases of COVID-19. The prospective study material was composed of cDNA or gDNA derived from T cells, B-cell-depleted T cells, or PBMCs. Deeply sampled blood TCRbeta repertoires from subjects exposed to, actively infected with, or recovered from COVID-19 were included in the dataset. A freely available public database, intended as a resource for researchers studying the immune response to SARS-CoV-2, is where the repertoires were released. Samples were obtained from the ongoing ImmuneRACE study (first 160 participants) and from over 1,000 subjects provided by 6 global collaborators. A de-identified subject ID, COVID-19 status, age in years and sex were almost always included in the sample metadata. Where HLA class I and class II types were available, the types were taken from metadata supplied by the sample provider, not from assay-based typing. Broader findings and caveats from the paper: The quantity of clinical and demographic metadata differed by source and by participant and was supplied without curation.

A note on this clone: The specificity of this receptor is unknown. Per-base qualities were not stored, and no clone one base away is much larger.

Each collaborating institution followed its own protocols to collect whole blood in K2EDTA tubes. Collaborator samples were shipped for TCRbeta analysis as frozen whole blood, isolated PBMCs, or DNA extracted from either sample type. The immunoSEQ Assay, a bias-controlled multiplex PCR, was used to amplify TCRbeta CDR3 regions from genomic DNA. The original pipeline was this. The number of nucleated cells in each sample was estimated by amplification of reference gene primers within the assay. Sequence reads were collapsed and filtered to measure the absolute abundance of every unique TCRbeta CDR3 rearrangement. For each sample, productive Simpson clonality was calculated as the square root of Simpson's diversity index over productive rearrangements. This is the immuneACCESS table as TCRdb keeps it, with only in-frame sequences that have V and J called. A part of the clones is gone; compared with another copy, unresolved V genes explain less than half, and the rest is unexplained. V, J and clone size are those of that table, while D and trimming were read from the DNA. This sample holds roughly 330,000 clones; around 83% were observed only once. Roughly 1.3% of the sample rests with the top ten.

V lost 4 bases and J lost 8 bases, and the count of bases not matched to a germline gene is 5. The CDR3 covers 13 residues, taking in both the cysteine and the phenylalanine. Of the read, only the CDR3 DNA is kept; its 39 bases are in frame from base 1. CDR1 and CDR2, looked up from the germline V gene, are KGHSH and LQKENI. Sequences were obtained from peripheral blood. This clonotype was sampled from a woman aged 45-60 years with acute or convalescent COVID-19. Recombination connected TRBV18 to TRBJ1-2, with 9 central nucleotides matching TRBD1. This receptor carries the CDR3 CASSRDRVDGYTF. The sequenced DNA: TGTGCCAGCTCACGGGACAGGGTGGACGGCTACACCTTC. Joined to the reference TRBV18 and TRBJ1-2 proteins, this CDR3 gives the full variable domain: NAGVMQNPRHLVRRRGQEARLRCSPMKGHSHVYWYRQLPEEGLKFMVYLQKENIIDESGMPKERFSAEFPKEGPSILRIQQVVRGDSAAYFCASSRDRVDGYTFGSGTRLTVV.